Listed here are 19 T cell receptor beta chains from one sample, sequenced in a study of cytomegalovirus exposure and HLA in healthy donors (TCRdb year 2017). Library preparation employed the immunoSEQ multiplex PCR assay. A mixture of 60 forward primers for TCR Vbeta segments and 13 reverse primers for TCR Jbeta segments was used in the multiplex PCR. TCRdb holds this immuneACCESS table with in-frame rearrangements only. Some clones are missing; in checked studies, unresolved V genes explain under half, and the rest has no known cause. Across this sample there are fewer than 200,000 clones, with over 9.5% seen only once. The top ten constitute more than 7% of the sample. Sequencing was performed on PBMCs. The receptors shown here come from a man aged 45-65 years in good health and CMV-seropositive.

The chain recombines TRBV11-1 with TRBJ1-1; D gene uncertain. Trimming stripped 5 bases from V and 2 bases from J, with 9 bases between. Germline V gene lookup returns CDR1 SGHAT and CDR2 FQDESV (reference sequence). The CDR3 extends over 13 amino acids. CDR3 in DNA: TGTGCCAGCAGCCTTTTCAGTAACACTGAAGCTTTCTTT. It codes for CASSLFSNTEAFF.

This clone showed up just a few times. The chain uses TRBV7-9 and TRBJ2-7; TRBD1 might be the D (5 bases). CDR3 length: 14 amino acids. V shed 1 base and J shed 3 bases, with 10 bases lying between them. Germline V lookup: CDR1 SEHNR, CDR2 FQNEAQ (reference sequence). CDR3 nucleotide sequence: TGTGCCAGCAGCTTAGGTTGGGGCAACTACGAGCAGTACTTC. Translated, it gives CASSLGWGNYEQYF.

The rearrangement links TRBV5-1 to TRBJ2-3; 9 bases are shared with TRBD1. The CDR3 sequence is 14 residues long. Germline V gives CDR1 SGHRS, CDR2 YFSETQ. Losses at the gene ends were 4 bases for V and 3 bases for J; bases not matched to a gene: 3. CDR3 coding DNA: TGCGCCAGCAGCCGCGGGACAGGGACAGATACGCAGTATTTT. The encoded protein is CASSRGTGTDTQYF.

The V call is TRBV11-3, the J call TRBJ1-1, with 7 bases aligning to TRBD1. The V gene end was trimmed by 5 bases and the J gene end by 1 base; junction bases not matched to a gene: 4. The CDR3 runs 14 residues. CDR1 SGHNT and CDR2 YENEEA come from the germline V gene. CDR3 bases: TGTGCCAGCAGCGCCTACAGGGGGAACACTGAAGCTTTCTTT. As protein: CASSAYRGNTEAFF.

The chain employs TRBV5-4 and TRBJ2-3; perhaps TRBD1 as D (5 bases). Germline CDR1 is SGHNT and CDR2 is YYREEE (reference sequence). Trimming stripped 6 bases from V and 3 bases from J, with 17 bases between. The CDR3 is 15 amino acids. The CDR3 is CASTPLPGYTDTQYF. DNA for the CDR3: TGTGCCAGCACCCCTTTGCCAGGGTATACAGATACGCAGTATTTT.

The V call is TRBV19, the J call TRBJ1-3; D is uncertain. CDR3 size: 13 residues. Trimming shortened V by 5 bases and J by 0 bases, and 5 bases separated the two germline ends. Germline lookup yields CDR1 LNHDA and CDR2 SQIVND (reference sequence). The CDR3 sequence: CASSRGSGNTIYF. DNA of the CDR3: TGTGCCAGTAGTCGGGGCTCTGGAAACACCATATATTTT.

The chain carries TRBV4-3 and TRBJ2-2, with 9 bases lining up with TRBD1. The germline V gene has CDR1 LGHNA and CDR2 YSLEER. With 4 bases clipped from V and 7 bases from J, the junction kept 4 bases outside the gene matches. The CDR3 is made up of 14 amino acids. Here the CDR3 reads CASSPQGAGGELFF. The CDR3 DNA reads as TGCGCCAGCAGCCCACAGGGGGCGGGCGGGGAGCTGTTTTTT.

This clone occurred a few times. The chain employs TRBV29-1 and TRBJ1-2; D might be TRBD1 (6 bases). V was shortened by 3 bases and J by 12 bases, with 14 bases between the two germline ends. This CDR3 is 11 amino acids long. CDR1 and CDR2 (germline): SQVTM, ANQGSEA. The CDR3, as DNA: TGCAGCGTTGAGGACGGCCAGGGGCACACCTTC. Translating gives CSVEDGQGHTF.

This chain uses TRBV2 with TRBJ1-4, with D unclear. Deletions cut 10 bases from V and 7 bases from J, with 16 bases between. Germline V gene sequence: CDR1 SNHLY, CDR2 FYNNEI. This CDR3 has 13 residues. The CDR3 sequence: CATRGSESEKLFF. The DNA for the CDR3 is TGTGCCACCCGGGGATCTGAATCTGAAAAACTGTTTTTT.

This clone was detected only a few times. The CDR3 nucleotides are TGCAGCGTTGAAGTGGTGGGCCAGTATGATACGCAGTATTTT. It codes for CSVEVVGQYDTQYF. J is TRBJ2-3 and V is TRBV29-1; D gene uncertain. Germline CDR1 SQVTM, CDR2 ANQGSEA. The CDR3 has 14 residues. V shed 1 base and J shed 6 bases, with 14 bases lying between them.

This clone was detected only a few times. This chain uses TRBV21-1 with TRBJ2-7; whether TRBD1, the table's D call, matches the DNA was not checked. TRBV21-1 is shown as a pseudogene. This CDR3 is built from 14 residues. The CDR3 loop reads CASSIPGTGAEQYV. The CDR3 DNA reads TGTGCCAGCAGCATCCCCGGGACAGGGGCCGAGCAGTACGTC.

The chain uses TRBV5-6 and TRBJ1-5; D is unclear. The CDR3 is made up of 14 amino acids. Germline V gives CDR1 SGHDT, CDR2 YYEEEE. V gave up 0 bases and J gave up 3 bases, with 7 bases separating them. This chain's CDR3 is CASSLARYNQPQHF. CDR3 DNA: TGTGCCAGCAGCTTGGCCAGGTACAATCAGCCCCAGCATTTT.

This clone has just a few counts. Here the CDR3 reads CASSPPQDTLSGNTIYF. CDR3 DNA: TGTGCCAGCAGCCCCCCCCAGGACACTCTCTCTGGAAACACCATATATTTT. The chain couples TRBV14 to TRBJ1-3; D might be TRBD1 (5 bases). CDR1 SGHDN and CDR2 FVKESK come from the germline V gene. This CDR3 contains 17 residues. V was clipped by 4 bases and J by 0 bases, with 16 bases between them.

The table lists this clone with a few counts. The J gene is TRBJ2-2, the V gene TRBV19, with 8 bases that match TRBD1. Looked up from germline, CDR1 is LNHDA and CDR2 is SQIVND (reference sequence). CDR3 length: 14 residues. Trimming removed 7 bases from V and 5 bases from J; junction bases left unmatched: 6. The DNA for the CDR3 is TGTGCCAGTATTGACAGGGGTTCAACCGGGGAGCTGTTTTTT. Its translation is CASIDRGSTGELFF.

This clone was seen more than once but under ten times. The chain employs TRBV9 and TRBJ1-2; maybe TRBD1 (6 bases). The V and J ends lost 0 bases and 7 bases respectively, with 13 bases between them. The CDR3 runs to 14 residues. Germline values: CDR1 SGDLS, CDR2 YYNGEE. This chain's CDR3 is CASSVDQGLSGYTF. CDR3 nucleotide sequence: TGTGCCAGCAGCGTAGATCAGGGGCTATCTGGCTACACCTTC.

This clone was observed a handful of times. This chain connects TRBV28 to TRBJ1-1; D is perhaps TRBD1 (6 bases). CDR3 length: 14 amino acids. V gave up 7 bases and J gave up 1 base, with 13 bases separating them. The germline V gene has CDR1 MDHEN and CDR2 SYDVKM. The DNA for the CDR3 is TGTGCCAGCATTGTGGCAGGGGCGAACACTGAAGCTTTCTTT. Translated, it gives CASIVAGANTEAFF.

This clone has just a few counts. The J gene is TRBJ1-1, the V gene TRBV2, with TRBD1 matching 7 bases. With 6 bases clipped from V and 6 bases from J, the junction kept 13 bases outside the gene matches. Looked up from germline, CDR1 is SNHLY and CDR2 is FYNNEI. CDR3 length: 15 amino acids. CDR3 residues: CASRDRRRGIPEAFF. The CDR3 DNA reads as TGTGCCAGCAGGGACAGGAGACGGGGAATCCCTGAAGCTTTCTTT.

This rearrangement joins TRBV27 to TRBJ1-1, with 10 nucleotides matching TRBD1. Germline V gene lookup returns CDR1 MNHEY and CDR2 SMNVEV (reference sequence). The CDR3 length is 15 residues. Germline trimming cut 6 bases from V and 8 bases from J; bases unmatched to any gene: 12. The CDR3 DNA follows: TGTGCCAGCAGGGACTCGGGACAGGGGACCCAAGAAGCTTTCTTT. This sequence encodes CASRDSGQGTQEAFF.

The gene calls are TRBV5-1 and TRBJ1-4; tentative D call: TRBD1 (6 bases). The CDR3 extends over 15 amino acids. V lost 2 bases and J 1 base, leaving 9 bases between the germline ends. Germline CDR1 reads SGHRS; CDR2 reads YFSETQ. CDR3 in amino acids: CASSFQQGTNEKLFF. The CDR3 coding sequence is TGCGCCAGCAGCTTTCAACAGGGAACTAATGAAAAACTGTTTTTT. Together with reference TRBV5-1 and TRBJ1-4, the CDR3 gives the full variable domain: KAGVTQTPRYLIKTRGQQVTLSCSPISGHRSVSWYQQTPGQGLQFLFEYFSETQRNKGNFPGRFSGRQFSNSRSEMNVSTLELGDSALYLCASSFQQGTNEKLFFGSGTQLSVL.